This T cell receptor beta chain is drawn from a study (dated by TCRdb to 2014 to 2015). Regarding the study in general: Whether tumor-infiltrating Tregs in breast cancer are recruited from blood Tregs or converted in situ from other CD4+ T cell subsets was tested. General study outcomes and caveats: The larger-cohort validation was restricted to a single TCR beta V-J rearrangement rather than whole repertoires. The TCR alpha and beta sequences of tumor-infiltrating Tregs showed the greatest overlap with tumor naive CD4+ T cells, followed by blood naive CD4+ T cells. In terms of TCR gene usage, tumor memory CD4+ T cells clustered together with blood and lymph node memory CD4+ cells, as well as with lymph node naive CD4+ cells.

Tregs were isolated as CD4+CD25+CD127-/low cells. Tregs, naive and memory CD4+ T cells from tumor, blood and ipsilateral draining lymph nodes of roughly 5 breast cancer patients underwent full-length TCR alpha and beta sequencing. Tumor tissue and lymph nodes obtained from ipsilateral axillary dissection were perfused with PBS, minced and then digested with collagenase I and hyaluronidase. A purity exceeding 90% was confirmed by FACS for the sorted cell populations. Only a few counts were recorded for this clonotype. No antigen is known for it. No base qualities exist here, and no much larger clone lies one base off it. Compared with germline, V lacks 2 bases and J lacks 2 bases; bases without a gene match: 3. As encoded in the germline V gene (reference sequence), CDR1 is SEHNR while CDR2 is FQNEAQ. From the cysteine through the phenylalanine, the CDR3 covers 15 amino acids. The kept DNA is CDR3 alone, 45 bases in frame from the first base.

Amplification of full-length TCR variable regions was done by 5' RACE PCR using constant-region reverse primers, and this step was followed by semi-nested PCR with Nested Universal Primer A. The ReliaPrep RNA Cell Miniprep System was used to extract total RNA, which was then reverse transcribed into 5'RACE-ready cDNA with the SMARTer RACE 5'/3' Kit. Multiplex adaptors were used to barcode the full-length TCR alpha and beta libraries, which were then sequenced on an Illumina MiSeq. The authors processed their data as follows. For each of nine subset-tissue groups, sequencing data from the five patients were combined, and the groups were compared by unsupervised clustering of TCR gene usage. The Morisita-Horn index was used to calculate repertoire similarity, with shared sequences weighted by how much each contributed to each repertoire. TCRdb took the public reads, trimmed them with fastp at Q25, ran MiXCR for clone calling and kept in-frame beta chains. Entries that share a CDR3 protein sequence are merged under the most common genes and DNA. The V and J calls and clone size are TCRdb's, not the authors'. For this sample the table gives fewer than 65,000 distinct CDR3 sequences, of which 20% to 25% were detected only once. The top ten clones comprise 3.2% of the sample.

Sequenced sample: tumor-infiltrating Tregs sorted from the breast tumor. This receptor was taken from a female donor with breast cancer. This receptor chain uses TRBV7-9 and TRBJ2-7; 10 bases in between match TRBD2. The CDR3 has the sequence CASSLRTSGAYEQYF. The nucleotides read TGTGCCAGCAGCTTAAGGACTAGCGGAGCCTACGAGCAGTACTTC.